This T cell receptor beta chain was documented in a study of CD4 T cell repertoires in COVID-19. Recombinant SARS-CoV-2 spike or nucleoprotein, presented by autologous monocytes, stimulated the CFSE-labeled cells. Sequenced by immunoSEQ multiplex PCR; TCRdb stores in-frame clones only, minus some. The sample includes 600 or so clones, over 15% seen only once; the top ten take under 25%. Study-wide results and caveats: Several top expanded SARS-CoV-2-reactive clonotypes were shared by two or three memory subsets.

By its share, this clone is hyperexpanded. Its antigen is unknown. The sample consisted of circulating follicular helper CD4+ T cells, cultured in vitro, taken after recovery from COVID-19. The receptor was isolated from a human donor who had COVID-19.

This chain's CDR3 is CASSLVAGSTADNEQFF. The CDR3 DNA follows: TGTGCCAGCAGCTTAGTTGCCGGGTCTACGGCCGACAATGAGCAGTTCTTC. The chain couples TRBV11-2 to TRBJ2-1; D remains unclear. Trimming took off 1 base at V and 5 bases at J, with 18 bases between the two ends. The length of the CDR3 is 17 residues. Germline assignment: CDR1 SGHAT and CDR2 FQNNGV. Combining the CDR3 with reference TRBV11-2 and TRBJ2-1 gives the whole variable domain EAGVAQSPRYKIIEKRQSVAFWCNPISGHATLYWYQQILGQGPKLLIQFQNNGVVDDSQLPKDRFSAERLKGVDSTLKIQPAKLEDSAVYLCASSLVAGSTADNEQFFGPGTRLTVL.